This T cell receptor beta chain was recovered during a study of low-dose radiotherapy and immunotherapy resistance in tumors. With TRAV- and TRBV-specific primers, first-strand cDNA was made, covering the alpha and beta chains. The PCR that amplified TCRs ran for around 21 cycles, relying on a constant-region primer and a V-primer adapter. Each CDR3 protein gets one entry after TCRdb re-called the reads with MiXCR. Among tens of thousands of distinct CDR3 sequences listed, roughly 19% were seen once. As to time point: after trial treatment. Treatment noted: LDRT plus nivolumab, ipilimumab, low-dose cyclophosphamide and aspirin (RACIN trial). Germline V gene sequence: CDR1 SGHVS, CDR2 FQNEAQ. This CDR3 comprises 15 residues. Trimming cost V 2 bases and J 8 bases, with 18 bases left between them.

This clonotype was sampled from a female donor with ovarian cancer. This sample comprised PBMCs, obtained after low-dose radiotherapy plus immunotherapy. This sequence joins TRBV7-8 and TRBJ1-1; D may be TRBD1 (5 bases). This chain's CDR3 is CASSLYNGGESEAFF. For the CDR3, the DNA is TGTGCCAGCAGCTTATATAACGGGGGGGAGTCCGAAGCTTTCTTT.